These 17 T cell receptor beta chains share one sample of origin, sequenced in a study of long-term antiretroviral therapy in people with HIV. Runs used v3.0 of the immunoSEQ assay and were done at survey level. The data were produced by immunoSEQ multiplex PCR, yet TCRdb's version contains in-frame clones alone and is incomplete. The table has 25,000 to 30,000 clones, about 77% seen once. Source: unsorted PBMCs, taken 1.5 years before starting antiretroviral therapy. The receptors here all came from a man between 18 and 29 years old with HIV.

V is TRBV4-1 and J is TRBJ2-7; unclear D gene. Per germline, CDR1 MGHRA and CDR2 YSYEKL. There are 15 residues in the CDR3. Trimming pared 0 bases from V and 4 bases from J, leaving 13 bases between. The CDR3 loop reads CASSQEHLGIYEQYF. CDR3 coding DNA: TGCGCCAGCAGCCAAGAACACCTTGGAATTTACGAGCAGTACTTC.

This chain links TRBV4-1 with TRBJ1-1; D is undetermined. Germline CDR1 reads MGHRA; CDR2 reads YSYEKL. This CDR3 spans 17 amino acids. Trimming shortened V by 2 bases and J by 0 bases, and 16 bases separated the two germline ends. The CDR3 is CASSQSNIGLMNTEAFF. The DNA of the CDR3 is TGCGCCAGCAGCCAATCGAACATAGGCCTTATGAACACTGAAGCTTTCTTT.

The chain joins TRBV27 to TRBJ2-7; possible D gene TRBD2, 5 bases. The ends were cut back, 4 bases at V and 0 bases at J, with 10 bases in the middle. CDR3 size: 14 residues. In germline, CDR1 is MNHEY, CDR2 SMNVEV (reference sequence). In DNA form, the CDR3 reads TGTGCCAGCAGTTATGATGGGAGCTCCTACGAGCAGTACTTC. Its translation is CASSYDGSSYEQYF.

This chain joins TRBV5-1 and TRBJ2-1; weak D call: TRBD1 (6 bases). Trimming took 6 bases from V and 5 from J, leaving 21 bases between them. Germline CDR1 reads SGHRS; CDR2 reads YFSETQ. The CDR3 loop spans 16 amino acids. CDR3 residues: CASTQQGPRWDNEQFF. As DNA, the CDR3 is TGCGCCAGCACCCAACAGGGCCCTCGATGGGACAATGAGCAGTTCTTC.

The chain combines TRBV4-1 with TRBJ1-5; weak D call: TRBD1 (5 bases). The CDR3 runs to 14 residues. CDR1 is MGHRA and CDR2 is YSYEKL in the germline V gene. Between the trimmed V and J ends, which lost 6 bases and 3 bases, there was a span of 12 bases. The chain's CDR3 is CASSAGGNNQPQHF. In DNA form, the CDR3 reads TGCGCCAGCAGTGCCGGGGGGAACAATCAGCCCCAGCATTTT.

This rearrangement joins TRBV6-5 to TRBJ2-1; TRBD2 agrees at 10 bases. The CDR3 runs to 16 residues. Germline CDR1 MNHEY, CDR2 SVGAGI. The ends lost 4 bases at V and 7 bases at J; junction bases unmatched: 10. CDR3 loop: CASSFLLAGRVNEQFF. CDR3 sequence (DNA): TGTGCCAGCAGTTTCCTACTAGCGGGACGGGTTAATGAGCAGTTCTTC.

The sample holds a few counts of this clone. V gene TRBV6-1 combines with J gene TRBJ1-3; D is ambiguous. Germline V gene sequence: CDR1 MNHNS, CDR2 SASEGT. Trimming took off 8 bases at V and 1 base at J, with 6 bases between the two ends. This CDR3 is built from 12 residues. The CDR3 reads CASWGSGNTIYF. DNA for the CDR3: TGTGCCAGCTGGGGTTCTGGAAACACCATATATTTT.

The V and J genes are TRBV7-9 and TRBJ1-2; perhaps TRBD1 as D (6 bases). The V and J ends lost 0 bases and 8 bases respectively, with 7 bases between them. Germline V CDR1 and CDR2: SEHNR, FQNEAQ (reference sequence). This CDR3 spans 12 amino acids. The CDR3 nucleotides are TGTGCCAGCAGCTTAGCGAGGGGGGGCTACACCTTC. Its translation: CASSLARGGYTF.

This chain connects TRBV30 to TRBJ1-5; possibly TRBD1 for D (5 bases). The V end was cut by 0 bases, the J end by 7 bases, with 10 bases between. The CDR3 length is 13 residues. Germline assignment: CDR1 GTSNPN and CDR2 SVGIG (reference sequence). CDR3 amino acids: CAWSVLGAQPQHF. Here the CDR3 DNA reads TGTGCCTGGAGTGTACTCGGGGCCCAGCCCCAGCATTTT.

This clone was seen a handful of times. The chain has TRBV2 and TRBJ1-2; tentatively, D is TRBD1 (6 bases). Between the trimmed V and J ends, which lost 4 bases and 8 bases, there was a span of 20 bases. This CDR3 contains 15 residues. From germline, CDR1 is SNHLY and CDR2 FYNNEI. This CDR3 is CASSVVTGSGEGYTF. CDR3 bases: TGTGCCAGCAGTGTGGTAACGGGATCAGGGGAAGGCTACACCTTC.

The chain recombines TRBV20-1 with TRBJ2-3; 7 bases map to TRBD1. CDR3 length: 10 amino acids. Germline V gene data show CDR1 as DFQATT and CDR2 as SNEGSKA (reference sequence). CDR3 in amino acids: CNTGVDTQYF. The CDR3 coding sequence is TGCAACACAGGGGTGGATACGCAGTATTTT.

The V call is TRBV27, the J call TRBJ2-7; D might be TRBD1 (6 bases). The CDR3 totals 14 residues. Deletions cut 5 bases from V and 2 bases from J, with 13 bases between. Germline V gene sequence: CDR1 MNHEY, CDR2 SMNVEV (reference sequence). Here the CDR3 reads CASSPGVGPYEQYF. CDR3 in DNA: TGTGCCAGCAGTCCAGGGGTGGGGCCCTACGAGCAGTACTTC.

This clone showed up just once. J is TRBJ2-5 and V is TRBV11-2, with TRBD2 matching over 12 bases. The CDR3 loop spans 16 amino acids. The germline V gene encodes CDR1 SGHAT and CDR2 FQNNGV. J lost 5 bases, V lost 6 bases, and 10 bases had no gene match. CDR3 sequence (DNA): TGTGCCAGCAGGCCCGGGGGGCTAGCGGGAGGGGAGACCCAGTACTTC. Residues: CASRPGGLAGGETQYF.

This chain joins TRBV10-3 and TRBJ2-2; D is unresolved. The CDR3 spans 16 residues. Germline V gene data show CDR1 as ENHRY and CDR2 as SYGVKD. Trimming pared 4 bases from V and 4 bases from J, leaving 16 bases between. The CDR3, as DNA: TGTGCCATCAGTGCCGGGCCGGGTCTGGGCACCGGGGAGCTGTTTTTT. Protein sequence: CAISAGPGLGTGELFF.

The V call is TRBV2, the J call TRBJ2-5; no definite D call. The V gene lost 10 bases and the J gene lost 9 bases, with 15 bases spanning the gap. Germline V gene data show CDR1 as SNHLY and CDR2 as FYNNEI. The CDR3 totals 11 residues. CDR3 in DNA: TGTGCCACCTTCGCACTGGGATCCCAGTACTTC. Translation gives CATFALGSQYF.

The chain is built from TRBV5-4 and TRBJ1-6; D unclear. Germline CDR1 reads SGHNT; CDR2 reads YYREEE (reference sequence). This CDR3 has 14 residues. V was clipped by 0 bases and J by 12 bases, with 13 bases between them. As DNA, the CDR3 is TGTGCCAGCAGCTTGGAAGGTGGGGTGGGACCCCTCCACTTT. Translation gives CASSLEGGVGPLHF. The whole variable domain, filled in from reference TRBV5-4 and TRBJ1-6, reads ETGVTQSPTHLIKTRGQQVTLRCSSQSGHNTVSWYQQALGQGPQFIFQYYREEENGRGNFPPRFSGLQFPNYSSELNVNALELDDSALYLCASSLEGGVGPLHFGNGTRLTVT.

V is TRBV6-4 and J is TRBJ1-2; D may be TRBD1 (6 bases). There are 14 residues in the CDR3. Germline CDR1 reads MRHNA; CDR2 reads SNTAGT. The V end lost 0 bases, the J end lost 5 bases, and 10 bases lay between the germline ends. CDR3 bases: TGTGCCAGCAGTGACTCGGGTGGACAGTATGGCTACACCTTC. It encodes CASSDSGGQYGYTF.